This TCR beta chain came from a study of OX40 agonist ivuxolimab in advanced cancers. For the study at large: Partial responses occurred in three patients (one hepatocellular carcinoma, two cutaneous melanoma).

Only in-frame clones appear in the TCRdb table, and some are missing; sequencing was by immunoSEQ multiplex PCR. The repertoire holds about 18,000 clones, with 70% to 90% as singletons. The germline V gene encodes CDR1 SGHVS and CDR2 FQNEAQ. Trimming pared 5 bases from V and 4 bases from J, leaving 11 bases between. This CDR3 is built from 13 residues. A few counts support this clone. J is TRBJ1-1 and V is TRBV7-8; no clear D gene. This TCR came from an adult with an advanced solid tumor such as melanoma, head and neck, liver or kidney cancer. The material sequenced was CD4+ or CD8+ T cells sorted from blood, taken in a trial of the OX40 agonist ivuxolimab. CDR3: CASSETGSTEAFF. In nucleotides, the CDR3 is TGTGCCAGCAGCGAGACGGGGAGCACTGAAGCTTTCTTT.